A single T cell receptor (beta chain) is shown here with its context. The target antigen is unknown. The primer mix had 60 Vbeta and 13 Jbeta primers. Profiled with immunoSEQ multiplex PCR; TCRdb holds only in-frame clones, not every one. The table has approximately 32,000 clones, around 69% seen once; the top ten hold 8.4%. These data belong to a study of cytomegalovirus exposure and HLA in healthy donors. General study results and limits: Cytomegalovirus association was listed for about 180 TCR beta chains. When a later analysis was performed, an Asian-associated ancestry cluster reportedly had fewer N-insertions than the roughly 700-donor mean.

Source material: PBMCs. This TCR derives from a woman between 25 and 40 years old in good health and CMV-seropositive.

CDR3 in amino acids: CASSRRDRDYEQYF. In DNA form, the CDR3 reads TGTGCCAGCAGCCGACGGGACAGGGACTACGAGCAGTACTTC. This chain connects TRBV11-2 to TRBJ2-7; 9 positions agree with TRBD1. Germline V lookup: CDR1 SGHAT, CDR2 FQNNGV. This CDR3 is built from 14 residues. With 5 bases clipped from V and 3 bases from J, the junction kept 5 bases outside the gene matches.